This section outlines one T cell receptor beta chain sequence together with its context. Resections from corrective heart surgery provided thymus tissue. The entry originates in a study of human thymus T cells. Sequencing used immunoSEQ multiplex PCR; TCRdb keeps in-frame clones, though not all of them. The data show approximately 71,000 clones, roughly 96% seen once. Sequenced: thymus tissue. The receptor was derived from a girl in the first two years of life with a congenital heart defect but otherwise immunologically healthy.

The CDR3 coding sequence is TGTGCCAGCAGTGGAAACAGGGGTGACACTGAAGCTTTCTTT. Its translation is CASSGNRGDTEAFF. The chain combines TRBV2 with TRBJ1-1; TRBD1 matches at 7 bases. The CDR3 length is 14 residues. V lost 4 bases to trimming and J lost 3 bases; unmatched junction nucleotides: 5. Germline values: CDR1 SNHLY, CDR2 FYNNEI.